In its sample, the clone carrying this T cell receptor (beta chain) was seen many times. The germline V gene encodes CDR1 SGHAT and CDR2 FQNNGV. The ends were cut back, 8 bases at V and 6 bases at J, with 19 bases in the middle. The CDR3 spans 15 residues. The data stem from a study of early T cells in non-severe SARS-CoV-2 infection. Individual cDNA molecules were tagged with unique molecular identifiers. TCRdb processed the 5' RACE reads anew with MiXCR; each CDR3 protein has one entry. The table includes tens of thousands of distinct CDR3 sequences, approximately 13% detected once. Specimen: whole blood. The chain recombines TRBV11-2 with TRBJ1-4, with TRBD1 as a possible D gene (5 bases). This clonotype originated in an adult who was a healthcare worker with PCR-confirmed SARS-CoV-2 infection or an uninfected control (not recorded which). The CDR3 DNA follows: TGTGCCAGCGGTCCTAGGGACGCGCGTGATGAAAAACTGTTTTTT. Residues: CASGPRDARDEKLFF. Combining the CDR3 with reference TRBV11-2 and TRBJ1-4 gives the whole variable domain EAGVAQSPRYKIIEKRQSVAFWCNPISGHATLYWYQQILGQGPKLLIQFQNNGVVDDSQLPKDRFSAERLKGVDSTLKIQPAKLEDSAVYLCASGPRDARDEKLFFGSGTQLSVL.